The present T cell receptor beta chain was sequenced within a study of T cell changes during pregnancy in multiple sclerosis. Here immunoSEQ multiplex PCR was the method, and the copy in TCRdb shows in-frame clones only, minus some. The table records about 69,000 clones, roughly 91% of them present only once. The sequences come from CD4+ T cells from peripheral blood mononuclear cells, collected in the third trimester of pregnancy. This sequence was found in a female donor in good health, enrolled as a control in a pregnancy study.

As DNA, the CDR3 is TGCGCCAGCAGCTTGGGGTCTACAGGGATCTATGGCTACACCTTC. Protein: CASSLGSTGIYGYTF. The chain uses TRBV5-1 and TRBJ1-2; a weak D match, TRBD1 (6 bases). Germline assignment: CDR1 SGHRS and CDR2 YFSETQ. Trimming shortened V by 0 bases and J by 4 bases, and 13 bases separated the two germline ends. The CDR3 runs 15 residues.